This TCR beta chain was sequenced during a study of glioma-infiltrating T cells after dendritic cell vaccination. Study details: Autologous tumor lysate-pulsed dendritic cell vaccination was given between about 2003 and 2013. General study points: No direct clonality-survival link was found; a diverse polyclonal response may matter. Estimated pretreatment TIL content predicted outcome after dendritic cell vaccination.

Amplification used 60 V beta primers and 13 J beta primers. The assay was immunoSEQ multiplex PCR, and TCRdb's table has in-frame clones only and misses some. The profile shows about 64,000 clones, 75% to 85% of them singletons. In germline, CDR1 is SNHLY, CDR2 FYNNEI. The ends were cut back, 9 bases at V and 2 bases at J, with 12 bases in the middle. The CDR3 contains 13 residues. This clone was counted only a few times. Antigen unknown. The sequencing used blood, collected before dendritic cell vaccination. This receptor was taken from a human donor with glioblastoma. This chain uses TRBV2 with TRBJ2-3; D is possibly TRBD1 (5 bases). CDR3 bases: TGTGCCAGTCTCGACAGTCCCACAGATACGCAGTATTTT. Translating gives CASLDSPTDTQYF.